Listed below are T cell receptor beta chains from one sample, sequenced in a study of T cell responses to AZD1222 COVID-19 vaccine. Clones were read by immunoSEQ multiplex PCR, and TCRdb kept only the in-frame ones, dropping some. The top ten hold around 5% of the sample, which has tens of thousands of clones, 85% to 90% seen once. Sequenced here: peripheral blood, sampled 28 days after the second AZD1222 dose. Source of these receptors: an adult who received the AZD1222 COVID-19 vaccine. The CDR3 runs from the conserved cysteine through the conserved F or W. Each record gives: J gene, V gene, CDR3 protein.

TRBJ2-1,TRBV4-1,CASSRASNEQFF
TRBJ1-2,TRBV11-2,CASSSGTGSFGYTF
TRBJ1-4,TRBV9,CASSVDGGAHEKLFF
TRBJ1-6,TRBV19,CASSPRGTGTSEALHF
TRBJ1-2,TRBV6-5,CASSYSQSGQTYGYTF
TRBJ2-3,TRBV6-1,CASSEAIGLTDTQYF
TRBJ2-4,TRBV15,CATSRGKDRGLNIQYF
TRBJ1-3,TRBV2,CASGKGPGNTIYF
TRBJ2-5,TRBV7-7,CASSLVGQETQYF
TRBJ2-7,TRBV3-1/TRBV3-2,CASSQVTSGNSYEQYF
TRBJ1-6,TRBV2,CASRDTQGALHF
TRBJ2-2,TRBV5-1,CASSRDRETGELFF
TRBJ2-1,TRBV7-3,CASSSHPSNEQFF
TRBJ1-2,TRBV30,CAWTAGRGVEGYTF
TRBJ2-3,TRBV10-3,CAISDSTDTQYF
TRBJ2-7,TRBV29-1,CSVKSDGSYEQYF
TRBJ2-2,TRBV4-1,CASSQIPGLAGGNGELFF
TRBJ1-5,TRBV18,CASSPWGFGQPQHF
TRBJ1-5,TRBV19,CASDERRGVSNQPQHF
TRBJ1-5,TRBV19,CASSGGDFNQPQHF